This T cell receptor beta chain was retrieved from a study of OX40 agonist ivuxolimab in advanced cancers. Study details: Three patients, one with hepatocellular carcinoma and two with cutaneous melanoma, achieved partial responses. The study, taken as a whole, reports: The CD4+ and CD8+ T cells in the blood had expanded clonally by week 6 at 0.1 to 3.0 mg/kg. Average numbers of expanded clones were greater in CD8+ T cells than in CD4+.

By proportion, this clone is medium-sized. The antigen is undetermined. Here immunoSEQ multiplex PCR was the method, and the copy in TCRdb shows in-frame clones only, minus some. This table has some 60,000 clones, approximately 83% appearing once. The CDR3 runs to 16 residues. The germline gives CDR1 SGHRS, CDR2 YFSETQ. V lost 3 bases, J lost 5 bases, and 21 bases lay in between. The chain recombines TRBV5-1 with TRBJ2-7; D is possibly TRBD1 (6 bases). Sequencing was performed on CD4+ or CD8+ T cells sorted from blood, taken in a trial of the OX40 agonist ivuxolimab. This TCR was sampled from an adult with an advanced solid tumor such as melanoma, head and neck, liver or kidney cancer. The CDR3 sequence is CASSSWPTGSGNEQYF. In DNA, the CDR3 is TGCGCCAGCAGCTCATGGCCGACAGGCTCAGGGAACGAGCAGTACTTC.